Each of the 2 T cell receptor beta chains below was sequenced from the same sample in a study of cytomegalovirus exposure and HLA in healthy donors. The PCR ran on 60 Vbeta and 13 Jbeta primers. Using immunoSEQ multiplex PCR, the repertoire was profiled, and TCRdb retains in-frame clones only, with some absent. The repertoire shows around 40,000 clones; the top ten hold over 5.5%. The specimen was PBMCs. These receptors came from a human donor in good health.

The V gene is TRBV28, the J gene TRBJ1-4; D call uncertain. Germline CDR1 reads MDHEN; CDR2 reads SYDVKM. This CDR3 is built from 14 residues. The CDR3 sequence: CAAREGLNDEKLFF. CDR3 DNA: TGTGCTGCCCGGGAAGGTCTAAACGATGAAAAACTGTTTTTT. Variable domain in full (rest from reference TRBV28 and TRBJ1-4): DVKVTQSSRYLVKRTGEKVFLECVQDMDHENMFWYRQDPGLGLRLIYFSYDVKMKEKGDIPEGYSVSREKKERFSLILESASTNQTSMYLCAAREGLNDEKLFFGSGTQLSVL.

The V and J genes are TRBV4-1 and TRBJ2-7; TRBD2 matches at 7 bases. CDR1 is MGHRA and CDR2 is YSYEKL in the germline V gene. The length of the CDR3 is 16 residues. Unmatched junction bases numbered 8, after V lost 0 bases and J lost 3 bases. CDR3 residues: CASSQEGGAPSYEQYF. The CDR3 DNA sequence: TGCGCCAGCAGCCAAGAGGGAGGGGCGCCCAGCTACGAGCAGTACTTC.